The 23 T cell receptor beta chains below come from one sample, sequenced in a study of T cells in Graves' hyperthyroidism and ophthalmopathy. The TCR beta CDR3 regions underwent amplification using RNA transcripts as the source. In the first-round RT-PCR of the TCR CDR3, the HTBI primer set was used. A single record per CDR3 protein comes from TCRdb applying MiXCR to the multiplex PCR reads. The sample lists hundreds of thousands of distinct CDR3 sequences, roughly 46% occurring once. Sequenced: peripheral blood or thyroid tissue (not recorded which). The receptors originated from an adult man with Graves' disease, either hyperthyroidism or ophthalmopathy (not recorded which).

The J gene is TRBJ1-4, the V gene TRBV20-1; TRBD1 matches at 10 bases. The CDR3 consists of 14 residues. With 3 bases clipped from V and 8 bases from J, the junction kept 6 bases outside the gene matches. The germline V gene has CDR1 DFQATT and CDR2 SNEGSKA (reference sequence). CDR3 DNA: TGCAGTGCTAGGGGGACAGGGGTTGGAGAAAAACTGTTTTTT. Its protein is CSARGTGVGEKLFF.

The J gene is TRBJ1-6, the V gene TRBV9; no definite D call. There are 14 residues in the CDR3. The V end was cut by 5 bases, the J end by 7 bases, with 13 bases between. CDR1 is SGDLS, CDR2 YYNGEE, per germline. DNA for the CDR3: TGTGCCAGCAGTAGGGAGCAAAACAATTCACCCCTCCACTTT. This encodes CASSREQNNSPLHF.

This sequence joins TRBV20-1 and TRBJ2-5; D is unresolved. The CDR3 is made up of 13 amino acids. V gave up 5 bases and J gave up 1 base, with 11 bases separating them. From germline, CDR1 is DFQATT and CDR2 SNEGSKA (reference sequence). CDR3 nucleotide sequence: TGCAGTGCTCGAATGGGAATCCAAGAGACCCAGTACTTC. As protein: CSARMGIQETQYF.

The chain recombines TRBV7-8 with TRBJ1-6, with 7 bases lining up with TRBD1. The ends lost 0 bases at V and 7 bases at J; junction bases unmatched: 6. Germline CDR1 is SGHVS and CDR2 is FQNEAQ. The CDR3 runs to 16 residues. CDR3 region: CASSLAGRDSNSPLHF. CDR3 DNA: TGTGCCAGCAGCTTAGCGGGCCGGGACAGCAATTCACCCCTCCACTTT. The whole variable domain, filled in from reference TRBV7-8 and TRBJ1-6, reads GAGVSQSPRYKVAKRGQDVALRCDPISGHVSLFWYQQALGQGPEFLTYFQNEAQLDKSGLPSDRFFAERPEGSVSTLKIQRTQQEDSAVYLCASSLAGRDSNSPLHFGNGTRLTVT.

This clonotype was seen many times. The chain links TRBV7-9 to TRBJ2-7, with 9 bases that match TRBD1. Unmatched junction bases numbered 4, after V lost 4 bases and J lost 6 bases. Germline V gene sequence: CDR1 SEHNR, CDR2 FQNEAQ (reference sequence). The CDR3 has 13 residues. The CDR3 bases are TGTGCCAGCAGCTCCCAGACAGGGGGCGAGCAGTACTTC. Protein sequence: CASSSQTGGEQYF.

This clonotype was counted at least ten times. The chain employs TRBV7-9 and TRBJ2-7; 7 bases agree with TRBD1. Germline CDR1 reads SEHNR; CDR2 reads FQNEAQ (reference sequence). The ends lost 2 bases at V and 3 bases at J; junction bases unmatched: 7. The CDR3 is 15 amino acids. Here the CDR3 DNA reads TGTGCCAGCAGCTTAAGGCGGCAGGGGGACTACGAGCAGTACTTC. Protein product: CASSLRRQGDYEQYF. Full variable domain (rest looked up from reference TRBV7-9 and TRBJ2-7): DTGVSQNPRHKITKRGQNVTFRCDPISEHNRLYWYRQTLGQGPEFLTYFQNEAQLEKSRLLSDRFSAERPKGSFSTLEIQRTEQGDSAMYLCASSLRRQGDYEQYFGPGTRLTVT.

This chain uses TRBV25-1 with TRBJ2-7; perhaps TRBD1 as D (5 bases). With 4 bases removed from V and 5 bases from J, the gap between germline ends came to 12 bases. Germline V CDR1 and CDR2: MGHDK, SYGVNS. The CDR3 covers 13 residues. The CDR3 coding sequence is TGTGCCAGCAGTGGTCAGGGTAAGGACGAGCAGTACTTC. Amino acid sequence: CASSGQGKDEQYF.

CDR3 sequence reads: CAWNLGSGANVLTF. CDR3 bases: TGTGCCTGGAACTTGGGGTCTGGGGCCAACGTCCTGACTTTC. The chain is built from TRBV30 and TRBJ2-6; D gene uncertain. The V gene lost 4 bases and the J gene lost 1 base, with 8 bases spanning the gap. CDR1 and CDR2 from the germline V gene are GTSNPN and SVGIG (reference sequence). This CDR3 contains 14 residues.

This clonotype was recorded at least ten times. V usage is TRBV7-2 and J usage is TRBJ1-2; D is ambiguous. V was trimmed by 2 bases and J by 7 bases, leaving 14 bases between them. This CDR3 comprises 14 residues. Germline V gene lookup returns CDR1 SGHTA and CDR2 FQGNSA. As DNA, the CDR3 is TGTGCCAGCAGCTTAAATGGTCGGATGGGTGGCTACACCTTC. Translated, it gives CASSLNGRMGGYTF.

V usage is TRBV29-1 and J usage is TRBJ1-1; 10 nucleotides line up with TRBD1. The CDR3 sequence is 12 residues long. V was pared by 6 bases and J by 5 bases, with 3 bases of the junction left unmatched. In germline, CDR1 is SQVTM, CDR2 ANQGSEA. CDR3 sequence (DNA): TGCAGCGTATTGGGACAGGGGACTGAAGCTTTCTTT. Protein: CSVLGQGTEAFF.

This clonotype showed up many times. The chain joins TRBV7-2 to TRBJ2-7; D remains ambiguous. V lost 5 bases to trimming and J lost 0 bases, with 8 bases between them. CDR1 is SGHTA and CDR2 is FQGNSA in the germline V gene. The CDR3 runs 13 residues. The DNA of the CDR3 is TGTGCCAGCAGCCCCGCCCCCTCCTACGAGCAGTACTTC. Its translation is CASSPAPSYEQYF.

This clonotype was recorded many times. The CDR3 sequence is CASSLGTGSSYEQYF. In DNA, the CDR3 is TGTGCCAGCAGCCTCGGGACAGGGAGCTCCTACGAGCAGTACTTC. The chain uses TRBV7-9 and TRBJ2-7; TRBD1 matches 9 bases. Germline V gene lookup returns CDR1 SEHNR and CDR2 FQNEAQ (reference sequence). This CDR3 region has 15 residues. V gave up 5 bases and J gave up 0 bases; unmatched junction bases: 5.

This clonotype has only one observation. CDR3 residues: CASSEGYRGSGNTIYF. CDR3 DNA: TGCGCCAGCAGCGAAGGATACAGGGGAAGTGGAAACACCATATATTTT. The chain has TRBV5-1 and TRBJ1-3; 7 bases agree with TRBD1. Germline V CDR1 and CDR2: SGHRS, YFSETQ. The J segment lost 3 bases and the V segment lost 4 bases, leaving 10 bases of the junction unmatched. This CDR3 has 16 residues.

V and J are TRBV5-1 and TRBJ1-4; D ambiguous. CDR3 size: 14 residues. Trimming left V 0 bases short and J 7 bases short, with 10 bases between. Germline lookup yields CDR1 SGHRS and CDR2 YFSETQ. The chain's CDR3 is CASSLAVNTEKLFF. CDR3 DNA sequence: TGCGCCAGCAGCTTGGCTGTGAACACTGAAAAACTGTTTTTT.

Only a few counts were recorded for this clonotype. V is TRBV5-1 and J is TRBJ1-1; D gene ambiguous. Germline assignment: CDR1 SGHRS and CDR2 YFSETQ. CDR3 length: 14 amino acids. V was cut by 0 bases and J by 2 bases, with 8 bases left in between. The chain's CDR3 is CASSLEPLNTEAFF. The CDR3 DNA follows: TGCGCCAGCAGCTTGGAACCCTTAAACACTGAAGCTTTCTTT.

Remarks on this clonotype: A much larger clone lies one base from this, so it may be a read error. The rearrangement uses TRBV10-3 and TRBJ1-1; D unresolved. This CDR3 has 16 amino acids. Germline values: CDR1 ENHRY, CDR2 SYGVKD. Trimming removed 0 bases from V and 4 bases from J, with 15 bases in between. The CDR3 reads CAISESGSAGSTEAFF. The DNA for the CDR3 is TGTGCCATCAGTGAGTCAGGGTCTGCGGGAAGCACTGAAGCTTTCTTT.

The chain is built from TRBV2 and TRBJ2-6; TRBD1 is a possible D gene (5 bases). This CDR3 spans 15 amino acids. The germline V gene encodes CDR1 SNHLY and CDR2 FYNNEI. Trimming removed 6 bases from V and 0 bases from J, with 9 bases in between. The CDR3 region is CASRGDVSGANVLTF. The CDR3 DNA is TGTGCCAGCAGAGGGGATGTCTCTGGGGCCAACGTCCTGACTTTC.

The sample holds many counts of this clonotype. The chain carries TRBV7-8 and TRBJ2-7; 15 bases align to TRBD2. The trim removed 3 bases at V and 6 bases at J, leaving 3 bases unmatched. CDR1 is SGHVS, CDR2 FQNEAQ, per germline. There are 15 residues in the CDR3. The CDR3 DNA reads TGTGCCAGCAGCTTCTGGACTAGCGGGAGGGGCGAGCAGTACTTC. Translated: CASSFWTSGRGEQYF. The whole variable domain, filled in from reference TRBV7-8 and TRBJ2-7, reads GAGVSQSPRYKVAKRGQDVALRCDPISGHVSLFWYQQALGQGPEFLTYFQNEAQLDKSGLPSDRFFAERPEGSVSTLKIQRTQQEDSAVYLCASSFWTSGRGEQYFGPGTRLTVT.

In the case of this clonotype: A read error may be the cause here, since a much bigger clone is one base away. The CDR3: CATSKRGANQPQHF. DNA of the CDR3: TGTGCCACCAGCAAGAGGGGGGCGAATCAGCCCCAGCATTTT. The chain uses TRBV24-1 and TRBJ1-5; maybe TRBD1 (6 bases). Looked up from germline, CDR1 is KGHDR and CDR2 is SFDVKD. The ends were cut back, 7 bases at V and 4 bases at J, with 13 bases in the middle. The CDR3 covers 14 residues.

There are many counts of this clonotype. The V and J genes are TRBV25-1 and TRBJ1-2; TRBD1 is a possible D gene (5 bases). Trimming took off 3 bases at V and 5 bases at J, with 10 bases between the two ends. The germline gives CDR1 MGHDK, CDR2 SYGVNS. There are 13 residues in the CDR3. The CDR3 sequence: CASSDLGLYGYTF. CDR3 sequence (DNA): TGTGCCAGCAGTGATCTGGGGCTGTATGGCTACACCTTC.

The J gene is TRBJ1-5, the V gene TRBV2; TRBD1 might be the D (6 bases). Germline-derived CDR1 and CDR2 are SNHLY and FYNNEI. The CDR3 has 13 residues. V was cut by 5 bases and J by 9 bases, with 14 bases left in between. The CDR3 DNA is TGTGCCAGCAGTCGGGGGGGGGCTACGCCCCAGCATTTT. The encoded protein is CASSRGGATPQHF.

Notes on this clonotype: One junction end disagrees with the germline gene, perhaps due to a read error. This chain links TRBV2 with TRBJ2-7; 8 positions agree with TRBD2. CDR3 length: 17 residues. Germline V gene lookup returns CDR1 SNHLY and CDR2 FYNNEI. The CDR3 DNA is TGTGCCGGCAGCGCAAGGGGCGGGGGGCGAAGCTCCTACGAGCAGTACTTC. This translates into CAGSARGGGRSSYEQYF.

This clonotype was counted between two and nine times. This chain joins TRBV6-6 and TRBJ1-4; a possible D gene is TRBD1 (6 bases). CDR3 length: 14 amino acids. Trimming removed 6 bases at V and 4 bases at J, with 12 bases between. Germline CDR1 reads MNHNY; CDR2 reads SVGAGI (reference sequence). The CDR3 loop reads CASREDSHNEKLFF. DNA of the CDR3: TGTGCCAGCAGAGAGGACAGCCATAATGAAAAACTGTTTTTT.